The rows below give T cell receptor beta chains drawn from one sample of a study of cytomegalovirus exposure and HLA in healthy donors. Generated by immunoSEQ multiplex PCR, the TCRdb table keeps only in-frame clones and is missing some. The sample shows 170,000 or so clones, 77% of them seen only once. The specimen sequenced was PBMCs. The origin of the receptors is a woman aged 25 to 45 in good health and CMV-seronegative. Each CDR3 is given with its conserved first and last residue. The D gene is left open where the match is weak. A row's size may be missing; if present it is once, few, many or a size class.

v_gene	abundance	d_gene	j_gene	CDR3aa	CDR3nt
TRBV19	NA	TRBD1	TRBJ1-5	CASSIPGTGYQPQHF	TGTGCCAGTAGTATACCCGGGACAGGTTATCAGCCCCAGCATTTT
TRBV5-3	NA	NA	TRBJ1-5	CARSLRSRGNQPQHF	TGTGCCAGAAGCTTGCGTTCGCGGGGGAATCAGCCCCAGCATTTT
TRBV19	many	TRBD1	TRBJ1-5	CASHRQGAFQPQHF	TGTGCCAGTCACCGACAGGGGGCTTTTCAGCCCCAGCATTTT
TRBV7-3	NA	NA	TRBJ1-1	CASSLSQNTEAFF	TGTGCCAGCAGCTTATCCCAGAACACTGAAGCTTTCTTT
TRBV10-3	NA	NA	TRBJ2-2	CAISETGNTGELFF	TGTGCCATCAGTGAAACGGGGAACACCGGGGAGCTGTTTTTT
TRBV25-1	NA	NA	TRBJ1-4	CASALQGTVNEKLFF	TGTGCCAGTGCTCTTCAGGGTACGGTTAATGAAAAACTGTTTTTT
TRBV6-5	NA	NA	TRBJ1-5	CASKAGNQPQHF	TGTGCCAGCAAAGCGGGCAATCAGCCCCAGCATTTT
TRBV9	NA	TRBD1	TRBJ2-3	CASSNPLTGGASTDTQYF	TGTGCCAGCAGCAATCCCCTAACAGGGGGCGCCAGCACAGATACGCAGTATTTT
TRBV30	NA	TRBD2	TRBJ2-1	CAWSGTSGYNEQFF	TGTGCCTGGAGTGGGACTAGCGGGTACAATGAGCAGTTCTTC
TRBV5-6	NA	TRBD2	TRBJ2-7	CASSLGLAATYEQYF	TGTGCCAGCAGCTTGGGACTAGCGGCCACCTACGAGCAGTACTTC
TRBV28	NA	NA	TRBJ2-2	CASSLFRGANTGELFF	TGTGCCAGCAGTTTATTTCGGGGGGCAAACACCGGGGAGCTGTTTTTT
TRBV6-1	NA	TRBD1	TRBJ1-1	CASTVTGGGEAFF	TGTGCCAGCACCGTAACAGGGGGCGGTGAAGCTTTCTTT
TRBV4-1	NA	TRBD2	TRBJ2-5	CASSQDIAGAIQETQYF	TGCGCCAGCAGCCAAGACATAGCGGGGGCGATCCAAGAGACCCAGTACTTC
TRBV9	NA	NA	TRBJ1-2	CASSGEGYGYTF	TGTGCCAGCAGCGGGGAGGGCTATGGCTACACCTTC
TRBV28	NA	NA	TRBJ1-5	CASSQPQRQPHSNQPQHF	TGTGCCAGCAGCCAACCCCAACGACAGCCCCATAGCAATCAGCCCCAGCATTTT
TRBV18	NA	NA	TRBJ1-2	CASSEGPIYGYTF	TGTGCCAGCTCAGAGGGCCCAATTTATGGCTACACCTTC
TRBV6-6	NA	TRBD2	TRBJ2-7	CASSTTGGNSHEQYF	TGTGCCAGCAGCACTACGGGGGGGAACTCCCACGAGCAGTACTTC
TRBV19	NA	TRBD1	TRBJ1-5	CASAEDRGQPQHF	TGTGCCAGTGCAGAAGACAGGGGGCAGCCCCAGCATTTT
TRBV6-5	NA	NA	TRBJ1-2	CATEDSNYGYTF	TGTGCCACCGAGGACAGTAACTATGGCTACACCTTC
TRBV30	NA	NA	TRBJ1-5	CAWSAGQFSNQPQHF	TGTGCCTGGAGTGCAGGACAGTTTAGCAATCAGCCCCAGCATTTT
TRBV7-8	NA	NA	TRBJ1-1	CASSLEAGMEAFF	TGTGCCAGCAGCTTAGAGGCGGGGATGGAAGCTTTCTTT
TRBV5-6	few	TRBD1	TRBJ1-1	CASSGRTGAFWGTEAFF	TGTGCCAGCAGCGGGCGGACAGGGGCTTTTTGGGGCACTGAAGCTTTCTTT
TRBV29-1	NA	NA	TRBJ2-5	CSVERTGETQYF	TGCAGCGTTGAACGGACGGGGGAGACCCAGTACTTC
TRBV5-1	few	NA	TRBJ2-7	CASSFGLAGGYEQYF	TGCGCCAGCAGCTTCGGGCTAGCCGGCGGGTACGAGCAGTACTTC
TRBV29-1	few	TRBD1	TRBJ1-2	CSVTRGQDINYGYTF	TGCAGCGTGACTCGGGGACAGGATATTAACTATGGCTACACCTTC
TRBV6-5	NA	NA	TRBJ1-4	CASTSHRINEKLFF	TGTGCCAGCACCTCTCACAGGATTAATGAAAAACTGTTTTTT
TRBV27	NA	NA	TRBJ2-7	CASSLSSGPAYEQYF	TGTGCCAGCAGTTTATCGTCAGGCCCTGCCTACGAGCAGTACTTC
TRBV25-1	few	TRBD1	TRBJ1-2	CASRTGEVTDYGYTF	TGTGCCAGCCGGACAGGGGAGGTAACGGACTATGGCTACACCTTC
TRBV5-4	once	NA	TRBJ1-1	CASSQIPQGVTRAFF	TGTGCCAGCAGCCAGATCCCACAGGGTGTAACGAGGGCTTTCTTT
TRBV2	NA	TRBD1	TRBJ1-2	CASSGGQGGNYGYTF	TGTGCCAGCAGTGGGGGACAGGGAGGAAACTATGGCTACACCTTC
TRBV19	NA	TRBD2	TRBJ2-1	CASNSGRYNEQFF	TGTGCCAGTAACAGCGGGAGGTACAATGAGCAGTTCTTC
TRBV7-2	NA	NA	TRBJ2-2	CASSLRTAYTGELFF	TGTGCCAGCAGCTTGCGGACTGCCTACACCGGGGAGCTGTTTTTT
TRBV5-1	NA	TRBD1	TRBJ2-3	CASSLTGPDTQYF	TGCGCCAGCAGCCTGACAGGGCCAGATACGCAGTATTTT
TRBV5-1	NA	NA	TRBJ1-2	CASSGAGFNYGYTF	TGCGCCAGCAGCGGGGCAGGGTTCAACTATGGCTACACCTTC
TRBV7-9	NA	NA	TRBJ1-6	CASSPAVRGSPLHF	TGTGCCAGCAGCCCTGCGGTTAGGGGTTCACCCCTCCACTTT
TRBV5-1	few	TRBD1	TRBJ1-2	CASSFGTGVNTF	TGTGCCAGCAGCTTTGGGACAGGGGTTAACACCTTC
TRBV5-4	NA	TRBD2	TRBJ2-1	CASSPGLAGFNEQFF	TGCGCCAGCAGCCCTGGACTAGCGGGGTTCAATGAGCAGTTCTTC
TRBV2	NA	NA	TRBJ1-1	CASTEQGLNTEAFF	TGTGCCAGCACCGAACAGGGTTTGAACACTGAAGCTTTCTTT
TRBV10-3	NA	TRBD1	TRBJ2-5	CAISDPDRDQETQYF	TGTGCCATCAGTGACCCCGACAGGGACCAAGAGACCCAGTACTTC
TRBV11-2	NA	NA	TRBJ1-2	CASSFTGVGYTF	TGTGCCAGCAGCTTTACGGGGGTCGGCTACACCTTC
TRBV19	NA	NA	TRBJ1-1	CASSVWGGNTEAFF	TGTGCCAGTAGTGTGTGGGGGGGTAACACTGAAGCTTTCTTT
TRBV29-1	NA	TRBD1	TRBJ1-2	CSVLQGRGYTF	TGCAGCGTCTTACAGGGGCGAGGCTACACCTTC
TRBV5-1	NA	NA	TRBJ1-1	CASSVRTDNTEAFF	TGCGCCAGCAGCGTCCGGACAGATAACACTGAAGCTTTCTTT
TRBV7-6	NA	NA	TRBJ2-1	CASSLAASIESEQFF	TGTGCCAGCAGCTTAGCCGCGTCAATTGAATCTGAGCAGTTCTTC
TRBV5-6	NA	TRBD1	TRBJ2-7	CASSFGTGNEQYF	TGTGCCAGCAGCTTCGGGACAGGGAACGAGCAGTACTTC
TRBV5-4	NA	NA	TRBJ2-1	CASSLGGASNNEQFF	TGTGCCAGCAGCCTTGGGGGGGCGTCTAACAATGAGCAGTTCTTC
TRBV6-6	once	NA	TRBJ2-5	CASSTGYQETQYF	TGTGCCAGCTCGACGGGGTACCAAGAGACCCAGTACTTC
TRBV9	NA	NA	TRBJ2-7	CASSVRGGAVSYEQYF	TGTGCCAGCAGCGTAAGGGGGGGGGCGGTCTCCTACGAGCAGTACTTC
TRBV15	NA	NA	TRBJ1-4	CATSRVGGGLNEKLFF	TGTGCCACCAGCAGAGTGGGGGGAGGTCTGAATGAAAAACTGTTTTTT
TRBV11-2	NA	NA	TRBJ2-7	CASSPAIVQVGVTGEQYF	TGTGCCAGCAGCCCCGCCATCGTACAAGTTGGGGTTACAGGCGAGCAGTACTTC
TRBV2	NA	TRBD1	TRBJ2-7	CASNRDRGLGEQYF	TGTGCCAGCAACCGGGACAGGGGGCTTGGGGAGCAGTACTTC